This T cell receptor (beta chain) was identified in a study of Ad26.COV2.S vaccination and SARS-CoV-2 variants. Whole-study findings and limits: Marked by substantial breadth, spike-specific CD8+ and CD4+ T cell responses were reportedly seen after vaccination.

Only in-frame clones appear in the TCRdb table, and some are missing; sequencing was by immunoSEQ multiplex PCR. This table holds some 350,000 clones, about 85% found once. The germline gives CDR1 SEHNR, CDR2 FQNEAQ (reference sequence). V lost 2 bases and J lost 1, with 14 bases in between. The CDR3 has 16 residues. Stated treatment: about 20 received Ad26.COV2.S at low or high dose, single or two shots; roughly 5 received placebo; per-sample allocation not given. Day 63 after the first vaccine or placebo injection was the time point for sampling. In the case of this clone: Its antigen is currently unknown.

This chain uses TRBV7-9 with TRBJ1-1; D might be TRBD1 (6 bases). Sequencing used peripheral blood, obtained in a trial of Ad26.COV2.S vaccine versus placebo. The TCR was taken from a person aged 18-60 years who received the Ad26.COV2.S COVID-19 vaccine or a placebo. CDR3 sequence (DNA): TGTGCCAGCAGCTTATCGCGTCCGACAGGGAACACTGAAGCTTTCTTT. Its translation is CASSLSRPTGNTEAFF.